A selection of T cell receptor beta chains follows, all from one sample in a study of shared clonotypes between healthy human individuals. TCRdb's table, derived via immunoSEQ multiplex PCR, lists solely in-frame clones and lacks some. The sample records approximately 470,000 clones, approximately 81% being singletons. Sequencing was carried out using PBMCs. The source is a woman between 40 and 55 years old in good health. Some clones in this sample may be carry-over from other donors' samples. Both conserved end residues are part of each CDR3. A D gene is named only where the DNA matches it firmly. Clone size, where shown, is once, few, many, or a class for clones that have expanded.

few TRBJ1-1 - TRBV7-9 CASSLAEASTEAFF TGTGCCAGCAGCTTAGCCGAGGCAAGCACTGAAGCTTTCTTT
- TRBJ1-4 - TRBV9 CASSVGVGEKLFF TGTGCCAGCAGCGTAGGAGTTGGGGAAAAACTGTTTTTT
- TRBJ2-2 - TRBV7-8 CASSLDVGLASTGELFF TGTGCCAGCAGCTTAGACGTAGGTCTGGCGAGCACCGGGGAGCTGTTTTTT
- TRBJ1-5 - TRBV6-5 CASSELDSDQPQHF TGTGCCAGCAGTGAATTGGACAGCGATCAGCCCCAGCATTTT
- TRBJ2-5 TRBD1 TRBV29-1 CSVVRGGQRETQYF TGCAGCGTTGTACGAGGGGGCCAGCGCGAGACCCAGTACTTC
once TRBJ2-1 - TRBV5-4 CASSNRDLAYNEQFF TGTGCCAGCAGCAACCGGGATTTAGCTTACAATGAGCAGTTCTTC
- TRBJ2-6 - TRBV11-2 CASSSVGPRSGANVLTF TGTGCCAGCAGCAGCGTCGGGCCCCGCTCTGGGGCCAACGTCCTGACTTTC
- TRBJ1-5 - TRBV11-2 CASSTDVGNQPQHF TGTGCCAGCAGCACGGACGTAGGCAATCAGCCCCAGCATTTT
- TRBJ2-2 TRBD2 TRBV11-2 CASSQAGGRAIDTGELFF TGTGCCAGCAGTCAGGCGGGCGGGAGGGCCATCGACACCGGGGAGCTGTTTTTT
- TRBJ2-7 TRBD1 TRBV2 CASSADRALFYEQYF TGTGCCAGCAGTGCGGACAGGGCCCTTTTTTACGAGCAGTACTTC
few TRBJ1-2 - TRBV19 CASRYLTANYGYTF TGTGCCAGTAGGTACCTGACGGCTAACTATGGCTACACCTTC
- TRBJ2-1 - TRBV11-2 CASSFGRGQNNEQFF TGTGCCAGCAGCTTTGGCCGGGGGCAGAACAATGAGCAGTTCTTC
once TRBJ2-5 - TRBV7-2 CASSLREQETQYF TGTGCCAGCAGCTTACGGGAGCAAGAGACCCAGTACTTC
- TRBJ2-1 - TRBV11-2 CASSLEGGDNEQFF TGTGCCAGCAGCTTAGAGGGCGGAGACAATGAGCAGTTCTTC
- TRBJ1-1 - TRBV7-2 CASSFSGGQGTEAFF TGTGCCAGCAGCTTTAGTGGGGGGCAAGGCACTGAAGCTTTCTTT
- TRBJ2-7 TRBD1 TRBV29-1 CSVSPTGSYEQYF TGCAGCGTATCCCCGACAGGGAGCTACGAGCAGTACTTC
- TRBJ2-3 - TRBV5-1 CASGGSATDTQYF TGCGCCAGCGGGGGATCAGCCACAGATACGCAGTATTTT
- TRBJ2-6 - TRBV7-2 CASSSTRSWANVLTF TGTGCCAGCAGCTCTACTCGGTCCTGGGCCAACGTCCTGACTTTC
- TRBJ2-1 - TRBV2 CASTRDRNNEQFF TGTGCCAGCACCCGGGACCGTAACAATGAGCAGTTCTTC
- TRBJ2-7 TRBD1 TRBV19 CASSIGTGGYEQYF TGTGCCAGTAGTATTGGGACAGGGGGCTACGAGCAGTACTTC
- TRBJ2-7 - TRBV7-9 CASSLVVGAQYF TGTGCCAGCAGCCTCGTCGTCGGTGCGCAGTACTTC
- TRBJ1-2 TRBD1 TRBV10-3 CAITDRGNYGYTF TGTGCCATCACCGACAGGGGAAACTATGGCTACACCTTC
- TRBJ2-3 TRBD2 TRBV4-3 CASSQEAGLAIPDTQYF TGCGCCAGCAGCCAAGAGGCAGGACTAGCAATACCAGATACGCAGTATTTT
- TRBJ2-7 - TRBV7-9 CASSNYEQYF TGTGCCAGCAGCAATTACGAGCAGTACTTC
- TRBJ2-7 TRBD2 TRBV28 CASSFSGTSSYEQYF TGTGCCAGCAGCTTTAGCGGGACTAGCTCCTACGAGCAGTACTTC
once TRBJ2-7 TRBD2 TRBV6-6 CASRGLAYEQYF TGTGCCAGCAGGGGACTAGCCTACGAGCAGTACTTC
- TRBJ2-1 - TRBV7-3 CASSLTFAGEQFF TGTGCCAGCAGCTTAACGTTTGCGGGTGAGCAGTTCTTC
- TRBJ2-7 TRBD1 TRBV7-9 CASSPRTGSTHESYEQYF TGTGCCAGCAGCCCCCGGACAGGGTCCACACACGAATCCTACGAGCAGTACTTC
- TRBJ1-5 - TRBV28 CASRDTGFHQPQHF TGTGCCAGCAGAGATACAGGGTTCCATCAGCCCCAGCATTTT
- TRBJ2-1 TRBD2 TRBV29-1 CSVQPRAGSYNEQFF TGCAGCGTTCAGCCTCGAGCGGGGAGCTACAATGAGCAGTTCTTC
- TRBJ2-7 - TRBV7-2 CASTLGTYSYEQYF TGTGCCAGCACCCTAGGGACTTACTCCTACGAGCAGTACTTC
- TRBJ2-1 - TRBV7-9 CASSLVPEAYSEQFF TGTGCCAGCAGCTTAGTCCCAGAGGCCTACAGTGAGCAGTTCTTC